These 26 T cell receptor beta chains share one sample of origin, sequenced in a study of regulatory T cells in long-lasting Graves disease. Researchers made TCR beta libraries by using iRepertoire HTBI primers and running Arm-PCR on CDR3 regions. A single record per CDR3 protein comes from TCRdb applying MiXCR to the multiplex PCR reads. The profile shows 600,000 to 800,000 distinct CDR3 sequences, approximately 29% of them singletons. The time point is: persistent/refractory GD, antithyroid drugs over 5 years with positive TRAb. The TCR library used RNA extracted from PBMCs. Sequences were derived from peripheral blood mononuclear cells (PBMCs), sampled when the disease was refractory, from a patient treated with antithyroid drugs. These receptors were obtained from a female donor with Graves disease.

This chain connects TRBV7-9 to TRBJ1-2, with D unclear. V lost 2 bases to trimming and J lost 6 bases, with 10 bases between them. The CDR3 loop spans 13 amino acids. Germline V gene lookup returns CDR1 SEHNR and CDR2 FQNEAQ (reference sequence). DNA for the CDR3: TGTGCCAGCAGCTTAAATGAATTTCATGGCTACACCTTC. Translated: CASSLNEFHGYTF.

This clonotype occurred a few times. The rearrangement uses TRBV19 and TRBJ1-2, with D perhaps matching TRBD1 (6 bases). The CDR3 runs to 17 residues. The V gene lost 3 bases and the J gene lost 2 bases, with 19 bases spanning the gap. Germline assignment: CDR1 LNHDA and CDR2 SQIVND (reference sequence). CDR3 sequence: CASSILGQRRGNYGYTF. DNA of the CDR3: TGTGCCAGTAGTATTCTCGGACAGCGACGGGGGAACTATGGCTACACCTTC.

CDR3 DNA: TGTGCCAGCAGTGCCTCCGGACAGGGTAACACTGAAGCTTTCTTT. Its translation is CASSASGQGNTEAFF. The chain couples TRBV25-1 to TRBJ1-1; 8 nucleotides agree with TRBD1. CDR1 is MGHDK and CDR2 is SYGVNS in the germline V gene. The V segment lost 4 bases and the J segment 2 bases; nucleotides outside the gene matches: 6. This CDR3 region has 15 residues. The full variable domain, with the rest looked up from reference TRBV25-1 and TRBJ1-1, is EADIYQTPRYLVIGTGKKITLECSQTMGHDKMYWYQQDPGMELHLIHYSYGVNSTEKGDLSSESTVSRIRTEHFPLTLESARPSHTSQYLCASSASGQGNTEAFFGQGTRLTVV.

This clonotype appeared many times. The chain is built from TRBV27 and TRBJ1-2; D is unresolved. V dropped 5 bases and J dropped 2 bases, with 12 bases sitting between them. CDR3 size: 14 residues. Germline V CDR1 and CDR2: MNHEY, SMNVEV (reference sequence). The CDR3 DNA reads as TGTGCCAGCAGTCCGCAATGGCGGAACTATGGCTACACCTTC. As protein: CASSPQWRNYGYTF.

This clonotype was observed many times. The genes are TRBV14 and TRBJ1-2; D unresolved. CDR1 SGHDN and CDR2 FVKESK come from the germline V gene. CDR3 length: 13 amino acids. V was pared by 1 base and J by 4 bases, with 7 bases between. The CDR3 DNA reads TGTGCCAGCAGCCAAGCATCGGTCTATGGCTACACCTTC. Translation: CASSQASVYGYTF.

The chain carries TRBV12-3 or TRBV12-4 and TRBJ2-7; D unresolved. The CDR3 contains 16 residues. Trimming stripped 1 base from V and 2 bases from J, with 15 bases between. In nucleotides, the CDR3 is TGTGCCAGCAGTTTAGGACGGCCAAACCCACCCTACGAGCAGTACTTC. It translates to CASSLGRPNPPYEQYF.

This clonotype was seen a few times. The chain joins TRBV19 to TRBJ2-7; no clear D. Germline CDR1 LNHDA, CDR2 SQIVND (reference sequence). Trimming took off 4 bases at V and 3 bases at J, with 7 bases between the two ends. The CDR3 is made up of 12 amino acids. The CDR3 spells CASSKGDYEQYF. The CDR3 region has the DNA TGTGCCAGTAGTAAAGGAGACTACGAGCAGTACTTC.

This clonotype has only a few counts. Compared with germline, one end of the junction differs, possibly owing to a read error. The chain links TRBV5-5 to TRBJ1-1; D is unclear. The CDR3 totals 15 residues. The germline V gene encodes CDR1 SGHKS and CDR2 YYEKEE (reference sequence). The chain's CDR3 is CASSLEPGRNTEAFF. CDR3 DNA sequence: TGCGCCAGCAGCTTGGAGCCGGGTAGGAACACTGAAGCTTTCTTT. Together with reference TRBV5-5 and TRBJ1-1, the CDR3 gives the full variable domain: DAGVTQSPTHLIKTRGQQVTLRCSPISGHKSVSWYQQVLGQGPQFIFQYYEKEERGRGNFPDRFSARQFPNYSSELNVNALLLGDSALYLCASSLEPGRNTEAFFGQGTRLTVV.

This clonotype was found a few times. The chain has TRBV27 and TRBJ1-6; D is perhaps TRBD1 (5 bases). This CDR3 has 13 residues. V was shortened by 5 bases and J by 8 bases, with 10 bases between the two germline ends. In germline, CDR1 is MNHEY, CDR2 SMNVEV (reference sequence). CDR3 DNA sequence: TGTGCCAGCAGTACCCGCAGGGATTCACCCCTCCACTTT. Translation: CASSTRRDSPLHF.

The gene calls are TRBV19 and TRBJ2-2; D is possibly TRBD1 (6 bases). Trimming pared 0 bases from V and 2 bases from J, leaving 13 bases between. The germline gives CDR1 LNHDA, CDR2 SQIVND (reference sequence). The CDR3 covers 17 residues. The CDR3 reads CASSIDLETGNTGELFF. CDR3 DNA sequence: TGTGCCAGTAGTATAGATCTTGAGACAGGCAACACCGGGGAGCTGTTTTTT.

Note on this clonotype: Germline is not matched at one junction end, which may reflect a read error. The DNA of the CDR3 is TGTGCCAGCAGTTACACTGGAGGGGGGGCGAGCTCTGGAAGCACCATATATTTT. Translation gives CASSYTGGGASSGSTIYF. The chain uses TRBV28 and TRBJ1-3; the D gene is possibly TRBD1 (6 bases). This CDR3 spans 18 amino acids. In germline, CDR1 is MDHEN, CDR2 SYDVKM.

The chain is built from TRBV5-1 and TRBJ1-1; no firm D call. The germline CDR1 and CDR2 sequences are SGHRS and YFSETQ. The CDR3 length is 17 residues. V lost 4 bases to trimming and J lost 0 bases, with 19 bases between them. CDR3 sequence reads: CASSPGDGWGMNTEAFF. Here the CDR3 DNA reads TGCGCCAGCAGCCCCGGCGATGGGTGGGGAATGAACACTGAAGCTTTCTTT.

This chain joins TRBV20-1 and TRBJ1-1, with D possibly being TRBD1 (5 bases). The CDR3 runs 14 residues. Germline V gene sequence: CDR1 DFQATT, CDR2 SNEGSKA (reference sequence). V lost 0 bases and J lost 10, with 18 bases in between. The CDR3 here is CSARDSLQGRLAFF. DNA for the CDR3: TGCAGTGCTAGAGACTCTTTGCAGGGTAGGCTAGCTTTCTTT.

The CDR3 sequence: CASSDTLGLAGAGELFF. CDR3 DNA sequence: TGTGCCAGTAGTGATACCTTAGGACTAGCGGGAGCCGGGGAGCTGTTTTTT. The genes are TRBV19 and TRBJ2-2, with 13 bases identical to TRBD2. Trimming removed 5 bases from V and 6 bases from J; junction bases left unmatched: 9. The CDR3 extends over 17 amino acids. The V gene's germline CDR1 is LNHDA and CDR2 SQIVND (reference sequence).

V usage is TRBV11-1 and J usage is TRBJ2-1; no clear D gene. The V and J ends lost 1 base and 0 bases respectively, with 10 bases between them. The CDR3 has 16 amino acids. CDR1 is SGHAT, CDR2 FQDESV, per germline (reference sequence). This CDR3 is CASSLGVLYSYNEQFF. The CDR3 coding sequence is TGTGCCAGCAGCTTAGGAGTACTCTACTCCTACAATGAGCAGTTCTTC.

The chain joins TRBV6-1 to TRBJ2-7, with 9 bases aligning to TRBD2. This CDR3 has 13 amino acids. The V gene's germline CDR1 is MNHNS and CDR2 SASEGT. Trimming at V came to 8 bases and at J to 6 bases, leaving 8 bases not matched to a gene. CDR3 bases: TGTGCCAGCGGGGCGGGAGGGCCCAGCGAGCAGTACTTC. Its translation is CASGAGGPSEQYF.

The rearrangement uses TRBV28 and TRBJ2-7; 8 bases agree with TRBD1. V gave up 1 base and J gave up 2 bases; unmatched junction bases: 13. The germline V gene encodes CDR1 MDHEN and CDR2 SYDVKM. The CDR3 is made up of 18 amino acids. As DNA, the CDR3 is TGTGCCAGCAGTTTATATCCCGGGACAGGTTATACTCCCTACGAGCAGTACTTC. It translates to CASSLYPGTGYTPYEQYF. The full variable domain, in which reference TRBV28 and TRBJ2-7 provide the parts outside the CDR3, is DVKVTQSSRYLVKRTGEKVFLECVQDMDHENMFWYRQDPGLGLRLIYFSYDVKMKEKGDIPEGYSVSREKKERFSLILESASTNQTSMYLCASSLYPGTGYTPYEQYFGPGTRLTVT.

The table lists this clonotype with a few counts. The chain has TRBV28 and TRBJ1-5; D remains ambiguous. The germline CDR1 and CDR2 sequences are MDHEN and SYDVKM. The CDR3 length is 13 residues. V was trimmed by 6 bases and J by 5 bases, leaving 11 bases between them. The CDR3 here is CASRKLSDQPQHF. Here the CDR3 DNA reads TGTGCCAGCAGGAAGCTCAGTGATCAGCCCCAGCATTTT.

In this sample, this clonotype turned up a few times. J is TRBJ1-1 and V is TRBV6-6, with D hard to call. CDR1 is MNHNY and CDR2 is SVGAGI in the germline V gene (reference sequence). The CDR3 has 13 residues. V was trimmed by 0 bases and J by 7 bases, leaving 9 bases between them. The chain's CDR3 is CASSYSSPDEAFF. The DNA for the CDR3 is TGTGCCAGCAGTTACTCGAGTCCGGATGAAGCTTTCTTT.

This clonotype occurred many times. V gene TRBV2 combines with J gene TRBJ2-7; 8 bases map to TRBD1. Germline values: CDR1 SNHLY, CDR2 FYNNEI. Germline trimming cut 5 bases from V and 4 bases from J; bases unmatched to any gene: 13. The CDR3 totals 16 residues. The CDR3 reads CASSKNRDRLFYEQYF. DNA of the CDR3: TGTGCCAGCAGTAAAAACCGGGACAGGCTATTTTACGAGCAGTACTTC.

This clonotype was detected only a few times. The chain carries TRBV2 and TRBJ2-7, with D unresolved. The CDR3 contains 14 residues. V lost 1 base and J lost 1, with 8 bases in between. Germline V lookup: CDR1 SNHLY, CDR2 FYNNEI. CDR3 loop: CASSEGRQSYEQYF. The CDR3 DNA reads as TGTGCCAGCAGTGAAGGAAGGCAGTCCTACGAGCAGTACTTC.

Remarks on this clonotype: This may stem from a read error, because a much larger clone lies one nucleotide away. V is TRBV3-1 and J is TRBJ2-5, with 9 bases fitting TRBD2. This CDR3 has 16 residues. With 2 bases clipped from V and 9 bases from J, the junction kept 13 bases outside the gene matches. Germline CDR1 is LGHDT and CDR2 is YNNKEL (reference sequence). This CDR3 reads CASSQSSGSSSGAQYF. CDR3 DNA sequence: TGTGCCAGCAGCCAAAGTAGCGGGAGCTCATCGGGGGCCCAGTACTTC.

This clonotype was observed many times. V is TRBV12-3 or TRBV12-4 and J is TRBJ1-5; possible D gene TRBD1, 6 bases. The CDR3 runs to 15 residues. Trimming pared 0 bases from V and 1 base from J, leaving 7 bases between. As DNA, the CDR3 is TGTGCCAGCAGTTTAGCCCAGGGGAGCAATCAGCCCCAGCATTTT. This encodes CASSLAQGSNQPQHF.

The rearrangement joins TRBV15 to TRBJ1-5; weak D call: TRBD1 (5 bases). The CDR3 is 14 amino acids. The V gene lost 5 bases and the J gene lost 5 bases, with 13 bases spanning the gap. Germline V gene lookup returns CDR1 LNHNV and CDR2 YYDKDF (reference sequence). The CDR3 protein is CATSPGEGDQPQHF. The CDR3 DNA follows: TGTGCCACCAGCCCTGGGGAAGGGGATCAGCCCCAGCATTTT.

This clonotype was observed at least ten times. The J gene is TRBJ1-1, the V gene TRBV20-1; 7 bases fit TRBD1. This CDR3 is built from 14 residues. Unmatched junction bases numbered 11, after V lost 6 bases and J lost 4 bases. Germline V gene data show CDR1 as DFQATT and CDR2 as SNEGSKA (reference sequence). The DNA of the CDR3 is TGCAGTGCCATCCCCCCGACAGGGCTCACTGAAGCTTTCTTT. Residues: CSAIPPTGLTEAFF.

In regard to this clonotype: This may stem from a read error, because a much larger clone lies one nucleotide away. The J gene is TRBJ2-7, the V gene TRBV6-2 or TRBV6-3, with D possibly matching TRBD2 (6 bases). With 6 bases removed from V and 6 bases from J, the gap between germline ends came to 18 bases. There are 14 residues in the CDR3. Germline-derived CDR1 and CDR2 are MNHEY and SVGEGT. This chain's CDR3 is CASSPLGGICEQYF. The CDR3 DNA is TGTGCCAGCAGCCCGCTAGGAGGGATCTGCGAGCAGTACTTC.